The 25 T cell receptor beta chains reported below all come from one sample, sequenced in a study of beta chain features in type 1 diabetes. Every isolated RNA sample was fully reverse transcribed, so sequencing captured expressed TCRB transcripts. Some clones are missing from TCRdb's copy, which holds only in-frame ones; the method was immunoSEQ multiplex PCR. The data contain around 250,000 clones, about a fifth of them singletons. The antigens of these receptors remain unknown. Overall study findings and caveats: Type 1 diabetes patients showed a moderate but significant shortening of TCRB CDR3s in all four CD4+ subsets.

Sequenced material: naive CD4+ T cells from blood. The receptor set was obtained from a woman aged 40-49 years with type 1 diabetes.

V and J are TRBV20-1 and TRBJ1-1; D remains unclear. Germline CDR1 reads DFQATT; CDR2 reads SNEGSKA (reference sequence). The CDR3 has 11 residues. V lost 6 bases and J 6 bases, leaving 11 bases between the germline ends. The CDR3 spells CSATDIAEAFF. The CDR3 nucleotides are TGCAGTGCAACAGATATTGCTGAAGCTTTCTTT.

This sequence joins TRBV11-2 and TRBJ2-7; weak D call: TRBD2 (5 bases). Germline assignment: CDR1 SGHAT and CDR2 FQNNGV. Trimming stripped 0 bases from V and 3 bases from J, with 9 bases between. The CDR3 sequence is 14 residues long. The CDR3 reads CASSLDTRGYEQYF. In nucleotides, the CDR3 is TGTGCCAGCAGCTTAGATACCCGGGGCTACGAGCAGTACTTC.

The table lists this clone with a few counts. The chain recombines TRBV5-1 with TRBJ1-1, with D possibly matching TRBD1 (5 bases). The CDR3 is 13 residues long. V was pared by 5 bases and J by 3 bases, with 11 bases between. Germline CDR1 is SGHRS and CDR2 is YFSETQ. CDR3 DNA: TGCGCCAGCAGTGCCCAGGGCGACACTGAAGCTTTCTTT. Amino acids: CASSAQGDTEAFF.

The sample holds a few counts of this clone. This chain connects TRBV5-1 to TRBJ1-5; 7 bases match TRBD1. Germline assignment: CDR1 SGHRS and CDR2 YFSETQ. The J segment lost 6 bases and the V segment lost 4 bases, leaving 7 bases of the junction unmatched. This CDR3 is 14 amino acids long. The CDR3 sequence is CASSLGQAGQPQHF. The DNA for the CDR3 is TGCGCCAGCAGCCTAGGACAGGCCGGTCAGCCCCAGCATTTT.

This clone was found a few times. V usage is TRBV29-1 and J usage is TRBJ1-4, with 8 positions matching TRBD1. With 7 bases clipped from V and 8 bases from J, the junction kept 9 bases outside the gene matches. The CDR3 extends over 13 amino acids. CDR1 is SQVTM and CDR2 is ANQGSEA in the germline V gene. The CDR3, as DNA: TGCAGCGCCCTGGACAGGGAAAGCGAAAAACTGTTTTTT. This translates into CSALDRESEKLFF.

V and J are TRBV9 and TRBJ2-3, with D hard to call. This CDR3 comprises 15 residues. V lost 0 bases and J lost 2, with 10 bases in between. Germline values: CDR1 SGDLS, CDR2 YYNGEE. The CDR3 nucleotides are TGTGCCAGCAGCGTAGGCCTGAGCTCCACAGATACGCAGTATTTT. Amino acids: CASSVGLSSTDTQYF.

This clone was counted between two and nine times. The rearrangement links TRBV5-4 to TRBJ2-3, with a tentative D call TRBD1 (7 bases). Trimming cost V 3 bases and J 0 bases, with 14 bases left between them. This CDR3 spans 16 amino acids. Germline-derived CDR1 and CDR2 are SGHNT and YYREEE (reference sequence). The CDR3 is CASSSTGRPSTDTQYF. As DNA, the CDR3 is TGTGCCAGCAGCTCGACAGGGAGGCCTAGCACAGATACGCAGTATTTT.

This clone was observed a few times. The J gene is TRBJ1-5, the V gene TRBV28; 8 bases fit TRBD1. The CDR3 has 12 residues. V lost 1 base, J lost 15 bases, and 5 bases stayed unmatched. Germline V CDR1 and CDR2: MDHEN, SYDVKM. The CDR3 here is CASSLSRGRVHF. For the CDR3, the DNA is TGTGCCAGCAGTTTATCCAGGGGGCGGGTGCATTTT.

This chain connects TRBV15 to TRBJ2-5; tentative D call: TRBD2 (6 bases). Germline loops: CDR1 LNHNV, CDR2 YYDKDF (reference sequence). V was pared by 1 base and J by 5 bases, with 8 bases between. This CDR3 has 13 residues. The CDR3 DNA sequence: TGTGCCACCAGCAGAGTAGCGGTGGAGACCCAGTACTTC. Amino acids: CATSRVAVETQYF.

This chain links TRBV18 with TRBJ2-5, with 7 bases matching TRBD1. This CDR3 is built from 19 residues. In germline, CDR1 is KGHSH, CDR2 LQKENI. V was pared by 3 bases and J by 5 bases, with 21 bases of the junction left unmatched. This chain's CDR3 is CASSPDSPALTGSRETQYF. The DNA of the CDR3 is TGTGCCAGCTCACCGGACAGCCCCGCATTGACAGGGAGTCGGGAGACCCAGTACTTC.

This clone was seen a handful of times. The V call is TRBV27, the J call TRBJ2-2, with D maybe TRBD1 (6 bases). V was trimmed by 3 bases and J by 6 bases, leaving 14 bases between them. This CDR3 comprises 15 residues. Looked up from germline, CDR1 is MNHEY and CDR2 is SMNVEV (reference sequence). The CDR3 is CASSFQGLGAGELFF. The CDR3, as DNA: TGTGCCAGCAGTTTCCAGGGGTTAGGTGCCGGGGAGCTGTTTTTT.

The chain combines TRBV30 with TRBJ2-1; D is perhaps TRBD2 (6 bases). The V end lost 0 bases, the J end lost 7 bases, and 16 bases lay between the germline ends. This CDR3 has 15 amino acids. Germline loops: CDR1 GTSNPN, CDR2 SVGIG (reference sequence). CDR3: CAWSVRGRTGNEQFF. The CDR3 DNA follows: TGTGCCTGGAGTGTACGTGGGAGGACTGGTAATGAGCAGTTCTTC.

About this clone: The identical CDR3 is also encoded by other nucleotide sequences in the sample. The chain couples TRBV29-1 to TRBJ1-1; 8 positions match TRBD1. Germline values: CDR1 SQVTM, CDR2 ANQGSEA. J was trimmed by 4 bases and V by 7 bases; bases with no gene match: 2. The CDR3 covers 11 residues. The CDR3 nucleotides are TGCAGCGCGGACAGGGCCACTGAAGCTTTCTTT. It yields the protein CSADRATEAFF.

The chain couples TRBV19 to TRBJ2-4; a weak D match, TRBD1 (5 bases). CDR1 is LNHDA, CDR2 SQIVND, per germline (reference sequence). The germline V and J ends were trimmed by 4 bases and 1 base, with 14 bases remaining between them. This CDR3 has 16 residues. The CDR3 loop is CASSTRTIEAKNIQYF. CDR3 bases: TGTGCCAGTAGTACCCGGACAATCGAGGCCAAAAACATTCAGTACTTC.

The chain recombines TRBV7-9 with TRBJ2-1; the match to TRBD2 covers 11 bases. This CDR3 is built from 17 residues. From germline, CDR1 is SEHNR and CDR2 FQNEAQ (reference sequence). V trimming: 4 bases; J trimming: 6 bases; junction bases outside the gene matches: 11. The CDR3 spells CASSSQGSGRAGNEQFF. The CDR3 DNA reads TGTGCCAGCAGCTCCCAAGGTAGCGGGAGGGCTGGCAATGAGCAGTTCTTC.

This clone was seen only a few times. The V gene is TRBV11-2, the J gene TRBJ2-7; tentatively, D is TRBD2 (5 bases). V was shortened by 6 bases and J by 3 bases, with 12 bases between the two germline ends. Germline CDR1 SGHAT, CDR2 FQNNGV. The CDR3 is 13 amino acids. Written as DNA, the CDR3 is TGTGCCAGCAGAAGAGGACTCAGCTACGAGCAGTACTTC. Its protein product is CASRRGLSYEQYF.

In this sample, this clone turned up a few times. The chain employs TRBV11-2 and TRBJ2-1; 8 nucleotides agree with TRBD1. V was clipped by 6 bases and J by 6 bases; unmatched bases: 13. Germline CDR1 is SGHAT and CDR2 is FQNNGV. The CDR3 extends over 16 amino acids. CDR3 bases: TGTGCCAGCAGTTTATTGCCAGGACAGGGAGGCAATGAGCAGTTCTTC. This gives the protein CASSLLPGQGGNEQFF.

This clone was recorded a few times. The chain employs TRBV10-3 and TRBJ2-3; 7 nucleotides align to TRBD2. J lost 2 bases, V lost 6 bases, and 8 bases had no gene match. The CDR3 covers 15 residues. Germline V gene lookup returns CDR1 ENHRY and CDR2 SYGVKD. The chain's CDR3 is CAISGASGVTDTQYF. CDR3 bases: TGTGCCATCAGCGGAGCTAGCGGCGTCACAGATACGCAGTATTTT.

The rearrangement joins TRBV7-9 to TRBJ1-2; 7 bases line up with TRBD1. Germline CDR1 and CDR2: SEHNR and FQNEAQ (reference sequence). Trimming at V came to 5 bases and at J to 4 bases, leaving 7 bases not matched to a gene. The CDR3 extends over 14 amino acids. The CDR3 DNA is TGTGCCAGCAGCCCAGGACAGGCCCTCTATGGCTACACCTTC. It codes for CASSPGQALYGYTF.

This clone has more than one count but fewer than ten. V usage is TRBV15 and J usage is TRBJ1-2; the D is unclear. This CDR3 has 14 residues. V lost 0 bases and J 6 bases, leaving 11 bases between the germline ends. Germline-derived CDR1 and CDR2 are LNHNV and YYDKDF (reference sequence). Here the CDR3 DNA reads TGTGCCACCAGCAGAGATGGTGGCATCGATGGCTACACCTTC. Its protein is CATSRDGGIDGYTF.

Written as DNA, the CDR3 is TGTGCCAGCAGTCGCAGGGTCGACACTGAAGCTTTCTTT. It specifies CASSRRVDTEAFF. V is TRBV25-1 and J is TRBJ1-1, with D possibly matching TRBD1 (5 bases). This CDR3 has 13 residues. Trimming removed 5 bases from V and 3 bases from J, with 10 bases in between. Germline V gene sequence: CDR1 MGHDK, CDR2 SYGVNS.

The chain is built from TRBV29-1 and TRBJ1-1; no clear D. CDR3 length: 14 amino acids. The germline V gene encodes CDR1 SQVTM and CDR2 ANQGSEA. V lost 4 bases and J lost 7, with 19 bases in between. The CDR3 reads CSVVRGAEYFEAFF. In DNA form, the CDR3 reads TGCAGCGTTGTGCGAGGAGCGGAATACTTTGAAGCTTTCTTT.

The rearrangement links TRBV5-6 to TRBJ2-1; weak D call: TRBD2 (5 bases). CDR1 is SGHDT and CDR2 is YYEEEE in the germline V gene. The V end lost 0 bases, the J end lost 4 bases, and 14 bases lay between the germline ends. The CDR3 runs to 16 residues. The CDR3 sequence is CASSLGRGLPYNEQFF. CDR3 bases: TGTGCCAGCAGCTTGGGGAGAGGGCTTCCTTACAATGAGCAGTTCTTC.

This clone was counted only a few times. The chain is built from TRBV29-1 and TRBJ2-7, with TRBD1 identical over 8 bases. V was clipped by 4 bases and J by 6 bases; unmatched bases: 5. CDR1 SQVTM and CDR2 ANQGSEA come from the germline V gene. This CDR3 is built from 12 residues. The CDR3 is CSVGQGLAEQYF. The CDR3 DNA reads as TGCAGCGTTGGACAGGGGTTGGCCGAGCAGTACTTC.

This chain joins TRBV7-9 and TRBJ1-5; D ambiguous. The germline gives CDR1 SEHNR, CDR2 FQNEAQ (reference sequence). The CDR3 runs to 14 residues. Trimming shortened V by 3 bases and J by 6 bases, and 12 bases separated the two germline ends. CDR3 residues: CASSFEGISQPQHF. CDR3 bases: TGTGCCAGCAGCTTCGAGGGCATCTCTCAGCCCCAGCATTTT.